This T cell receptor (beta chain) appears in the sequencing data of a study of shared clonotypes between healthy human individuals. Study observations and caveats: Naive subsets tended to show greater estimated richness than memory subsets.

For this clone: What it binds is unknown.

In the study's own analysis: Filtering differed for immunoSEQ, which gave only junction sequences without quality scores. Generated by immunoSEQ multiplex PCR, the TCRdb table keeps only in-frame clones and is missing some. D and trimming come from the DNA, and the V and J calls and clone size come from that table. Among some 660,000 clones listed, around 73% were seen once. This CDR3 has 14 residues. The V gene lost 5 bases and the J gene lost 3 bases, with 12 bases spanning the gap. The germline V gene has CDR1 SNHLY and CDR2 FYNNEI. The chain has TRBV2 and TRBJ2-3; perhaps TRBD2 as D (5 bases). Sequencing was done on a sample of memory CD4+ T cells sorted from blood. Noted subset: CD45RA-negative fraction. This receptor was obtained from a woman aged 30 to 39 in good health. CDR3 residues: CASSSTSGTDTQYF. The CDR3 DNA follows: TGTGCCAGCAGTTCCACTAGTGGGACAGATACGCAGTATTTT.